The table lists the clone carrying this T cell receptor (beta chain) with a few counts. What it binds is unknown. The data originate from a study of cytomegalovirus exposure and HLA in healthy donors. Study overall: An earlier analysis found some 100 million unique TCR beta sequences from about 190 million T cells. Clustering assigned over 70% of the approximately 390 genotyped donors to the Caucasian-associated ancestry cluster.

Study results and caveats: The study recorded 150 to 200 TCR beta chains that were cytomegalovirus-associated.

Use of 60 Vbeta and 13 Jbeta primers characterized the PCR. Profiled with immunoSEQ multiplex PCR; TCRdb holds only in-frame clones, not every one. The profile shows around 97,000 clones, roughly 9.4% of them singletons. The TCR sequence derives from a middle-aged man in good health and CMV-seropositive. Sequencing used PBMCs.

CDR3 in DNA: TGTGCCAGCAGTTACCACCGGGACAGGGTAAACGAGCAGTACTTC. The encoded protein is CASSYHRDRVNEQYF. This rearrangement joins TRBV27 to TRBJ2-7; 9 positions agree with TRBD1. This CDR3 has 15 residues. Trimming at V came to 4 bases and at J to 5 bases, leaving 9 bases not matched to a gene. From germline, CDR1 is MNHEY and CDR2 SMNVEV (reference sequence).